The text below deals with one T cell receptor beta chain. This entry belongs to a study of blood T cell repertoires in COVID-19. Germline V gene data show CDR1 as SGDLS and CDR2 as YYNGEE. V lost 0 bases, J lost 4 bases, and 11 bases lay in between. This CDR3 has 14 amino acids. How the authors handled the data: Reference gene primer amplification gave nucleated cell count estimates. The repertoire was sequenced with immunoSEQ multiplex PCR; TCRdb's copy has only in-frame clones and lacks some. V and J calls and clone size follow that table, whereas D and trimming were derived from the DNA. Among some 300,000 clones listed, 70% to 90% were seen once. Participants' own reports of clinical history determined their cohort assignment. All recovered Cohort 3 donors got two negative PCRs, got clearance, or saw symptom resolution.

V is TRBV9 and J is TRBJ2-7; D is perhaps TRBD2 (6 bases). The receptor comes from a woman aged 40 to 50 who had recovered from COVID-19. Sample: PBMCs or T cells enriched from blood (not recorded which). CDR3 nucleotide sequence: TGTGCCAGCAGCGTAGGGGGGGACTTTTACGAGCAGTACTTC. Its translation is CASSVGGDFYEQYF.